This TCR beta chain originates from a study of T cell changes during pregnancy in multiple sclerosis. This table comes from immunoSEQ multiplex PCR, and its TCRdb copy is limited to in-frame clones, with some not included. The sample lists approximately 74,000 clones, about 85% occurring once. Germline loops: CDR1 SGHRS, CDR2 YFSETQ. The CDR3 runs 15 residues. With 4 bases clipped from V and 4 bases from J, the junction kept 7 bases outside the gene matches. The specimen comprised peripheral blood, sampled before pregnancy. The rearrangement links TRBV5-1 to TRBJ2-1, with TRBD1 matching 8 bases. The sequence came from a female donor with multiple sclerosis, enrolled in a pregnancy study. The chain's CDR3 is CASSEGTGEYNEQFF. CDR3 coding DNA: TGCGCCAGCAGCGAGGGGACAGGAGAGTACAATGAGCAGTTCTTC.